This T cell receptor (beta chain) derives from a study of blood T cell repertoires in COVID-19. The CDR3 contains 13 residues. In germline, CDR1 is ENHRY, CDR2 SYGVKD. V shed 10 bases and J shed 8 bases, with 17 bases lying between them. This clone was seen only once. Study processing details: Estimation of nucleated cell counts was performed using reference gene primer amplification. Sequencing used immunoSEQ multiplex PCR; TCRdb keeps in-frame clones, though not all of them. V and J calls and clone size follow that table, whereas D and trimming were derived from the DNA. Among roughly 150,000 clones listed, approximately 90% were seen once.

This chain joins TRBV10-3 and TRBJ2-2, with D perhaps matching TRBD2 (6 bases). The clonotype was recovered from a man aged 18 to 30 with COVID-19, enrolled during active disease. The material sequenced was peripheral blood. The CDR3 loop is CAKTGDLGGELFF. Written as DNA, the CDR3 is TGTGCCAAAACGGGGGATCTTGGTGGGGAGCTGTTTTTT.